This TCR beta chain was found in a study of blood T cell repertoires in COVID-19. Trimming at V came to 1 base and at J to 7 bases, leaving 4 bases not matched to a gene. This CDR3 has 15 residues. The germline V gene has CDR1 LNHDA and CDR2 SQIVND (reference sequence). Per the authors' pipeline: Nucleated cell number was recorded as an estimate derived from reference gene primer amplification. This table comes from immunoSEQ multiplex PCR, and its TCRdb copy is limited to in-frame clones, with some not included. That table furnishes V, J and clone size, whereas the DNA furnished D and trimming. The sample comprises almost 250,000 clones, roughly 90% of which are singletons, and approximately 4.2% rests with the top ten.

The V gene is TRBV19, the J gene TRBJ1-5; 10 nucleotides align to TRBD1. This TCR derives from a woman aged 25-40 years who had recovered from COVID-19. The sample consisted of PBMCs or T cells enriched from blood (not recorded which). The CDR3 loop is CASSIGGTGAQPQHF. The CDR3 DNA follows: TGTGCCAGTAGTATAGGGGGGACAGGGGCCCAGCCCCAGCATTTT.